This TCR beta chain was profiled in a study of cytomegalovirus exposure and HLA in healthy donors. The germline V gene encodes CDR1 SGHDT and CDR2 YYEEEE. Trimming took 4 bases from V and 1 from J; bases not matched to a gene: 5. CDR3 length: 17 residues. Primers for the PCR totalled 60 Vbeta and 13 Jbeta. Libraries were prepared by immunoSEQ multiplex PCR; TCRdb keeps only in-frame clonotypes and omits some of them. The sample records about 120,000 clones, 65% to 80% being singletons. Material for sequencing was PBMCs. The TCR was taken from a human donor in good health. The rearrangement uses TRBV5-6 and TRBJ2-3, with 14 bases matching TRBD2. The CDR3 nucleotides read TGTGCCAGCAGCACCAGACTAGCGGGAGGGGGCACAGATACGCAGTATTTT. Residues: CASSTRLAGGGTDTQYF.